This T cell receptor (beta chain) was identified in a study of response to subunit inactivated influenza vaccine. Notes on the study in general: Only a handful of new T cells, the authors suggested, are recruited with each seasonal influenza vaccination.

Germline-derived CDR1 and CDR2 are LNHNV and YYDKDF (reference sequence). V dropped 5 bases and J dropped 2; count of bases not matched to a gene: 8. This CDR3 has 15 residues. Points on this clonotype: Antigen: not known.

TCRdb re-called the RT-PCR reads with MiXCR, one entry per CDR3 protein. The sample comprises more than 450,000 distinct CDR3 sequences, 10% to 15% of which are singletons, and more than 8.5% rests with the top ten. The TCR sequence derives from a man between 50 and 59 years old who received an inactivated influenza vaccine. The sequencing used PBMCs from blood, collected on the day of vaccination. The V and J genes are TRBV15 and TRBJ2-5; 7 positions agree with TRBD2. This chain's CDR3 is CATSRRGTPQETQYF. CDR3 bases: TGTGCCACCAGCCGGCGGGGGACCCCGCAAGAGACCCAGTACTTC.